Below are 10 T cell receptor beta chains sequenced from a single sample in a study of cytomegalovirus exposure and HLA in healthy donors. Both 60 Vbeta primers and 13 Jbeta primers went into the PCR. Profiling relied on immunoSEQ multiplex PCR, and the TCRdb table lists in-frame clones only, not all of them. Found here are roughly 150,000 clones, 75% of them singletons; the top ten hold 7%. The sequencing sample was made of PBMCs. All receptors come from a man in his thirties or forties in good health and CMV-seronegative.

About this clone: One end of the junction is discordant with germline, which a read error may explain. The CDR3 coding sequence is TGTGCCAGCAGCTTAGTTGGGAGGGGTCCTGGGGCCAACGGCCTGACTTTC. It translates to CASSLVGRGPGANGLTF. This chain uses TRBV7-9 with TRBJ2-6; TRBD2 aligns across 7 bases. Germline-derived CDR1 and CDR2 are SEHNR and FQNEAQ (reference sequence). This CDR3 has 17 residues.

V is TRBV15 and J is TRBJ1-1; 10 bases are shared with TRBD1. Germline-derived CDR1 and CDR2 are LNHNV and YYDKDF (reference sequence). Trimming at V came to 2 bases and at J to 8 bases, leaving 8 bases not matched to a gene. This CDR3 region has 15 residues. The CDR3 region is CATSRSRTGGLEAFF. In DNA form, the CDR3 reads TGTGCCACCAGCAGATCAAGGACAGGGGGTTTAGAAGCTTTCTTT.

This chain links TRBV7-9 with TRBJ1-6, with 7 bases lining up with TRBD1. The CDR3 loop spans 17 amino acids. The V segment lost 4 bases and the J segment 6 bases; nucleotides outside the gene matches: 12. Germline CDR1 SEHNR, CDR2 FQNEAQ (reference sequence). The CDR3 DNA is TGTGCCAGCAGCTCCGGGTCCCGGACAGGCTTTAATTCACCCCTCCACTTT. The encoded protein is CASSSGSRTGFNSPLHF.

CDR3 sequence reads: CASSSHGTAANYGYTF. In DNA form, the CDR3 reads TGTGCCAGCAGTTCCCACGGGACAGCAGCTAACTATGGCTACACCTTC. The genes are TRBV28 and TRBJ1-2; 7 nucleotides line up with TRBD1. The CDR3 is made up of 16 amino acids. CDR1 and CDR2 from the germline V gene are MDHEN and SYDVKM. Germline trimming cut 4 bases from V and 0 bases from J; bases unmatched to any gene: 8.

The V and J genes are TRBV29-1 and TRBJ2-2; possibly TRBD2 for D (6 bases). The germline CDR1 and CDR2 sequences are SQVTM and ANQGSEA. The CDR3 totals 15 residues. V was shortened by 3 bases and J by 1 base, with 12 bases between the two germline ends. The CDR3 DNA is TGCAGCGTTGAGGGAGGCAGCGAGAACACCGGGGAGCTGTTTTTT. Translating gives CSVEGGSENTGELFF.

The V gene is TRBV28, the J gene TRBJ2-5, with TRBD1 as a possible D gene (6 bases). V gave up 4 bases and J gave up 4 bases, with 22 bases separating them. This CDR3 region has 17 residues. Germline V CDR1 and CDR2: MDHEN, SYDVKM. The CDR3, as DNA: TGTGCCAGCAGTTGGGGGCCGGGGCCAGGGCGGAGAGAGACCCAGTACTTC. This codes for CASSWGPGPGRRETQYF.

This clone was recorded a few times. This chain links TRBV5-4 with TRBJ1-1; TRBD1 agrees at 7 bases. Trimming cost V 3 bases and J 0 bases; bases outside gene matches: 8. CDR3 length: 16 residues. Germline values: CDR1 SGHNT, CDR2 YYREEE (reference sequence). The chain's CDR3 is CASSWDRGGLNTEAFF. The CDR3 DNA sequence: TGTGCCAGCAGCTGGGATAGAGGGGGCTTGAACACTGAAGCTTTCTTT.

A remark on this clone: Other DNA sequences in this specimen translate into the identical CDR3. The genes are TRBV2 and TRBJ2-5; TRBD2 agrees at 7 bases. This CDR3 region has 11 residues. After removal of 7 bases from V and 4 bases from J, the junction contained 0 bases not matched to a gene. Per germline, CDR1 SNHLY and CDR2 FYNNEI. This chain's CDR3 is CASTSGETQYF. As DNA, the CDR3 is TGTGCCAGCACTAGCGGAGAGACCCAGTACTTC.

The chain has TRBV29-1 and TRBJ2-3; no clear D. The CDR3 consists of 14 residues. V lost 7 bases and J lost 0, with 14 bases in between. The germline V gene encodes CDR1 SQVTM and CDR2 ANQGSEA. The CDR3 sequence: CSAALESSTDTQYF. The CDR3 nucleotides read TGCAGCGCCGCTTTGGAGAGCAGCACAGATACGCAGTATTTT.

The chain recombines TRBV28 with TRBJ2-1; no definite D call. Trimming removed 3 bases at V and 6 bases at J, with 6 bases between. Looked up from germline, CDR1 is MDHEN and CDR2 is SYDVKM. The CDR3 spans 12 residues. The CDR3 sequence: CASSFLLNEQFF. The CDR3 bases are TGTGCCAGCAGTTTTCTTCTCAATGAGCAGTTCTTC. Full variable domain (rest looked up from reference TRBV28 and TRBJ2-1): DVKVTQSSRYLVKRTGEKVFLECVQDMDHENMFWYRQDPGLGLRLIYFSYDVKMKEKGDIPEGYSVSREKKERFSLILESASTNQTSMYLCASSFLLNEQFFGPGTRLTVL.